This T cell receptor (beta chain) was documented in a study of blood T cell repertoires in COVID-19. Study as a whole: The United States, Italy and Spain provided the acute and convalescent COVID-19 samples.

Original analysis: Amplification with reference gene primers provided the estimates of nucleated cell counts. Assay: immunoSEQ multiplex PCR; the TCRdb copy retains only in-frame clones and omits some. The V and J calls and clone size were taken over from that table, and D and trimming were inferred from the DNA. The sample shows under 85,000 clones, 65% to 80% of them seen only once. Sequencing input: peripheral blood. The sequence was obtained from an elderly woman with active or convalescent COVID-19.

This CDR3 is CASSSTGAYEQYF. CDR3 sequence (DNA): TGTGCCAGCAGTTCGACAGGGGCCTACGAGCAGTACTTC. The gene calls are TRBV6-5 and TRBJ2-7, with 8 bases lining up with TRBD1. Per the germline V gene, CDR1 is MNHEY and CDR2 is SVGAGI. This CDR3 is 13 amino acids long. The V gene end was trimmed by 4 bases and the J gene end by 2 bases; junction bases not matched to a gene: 1.